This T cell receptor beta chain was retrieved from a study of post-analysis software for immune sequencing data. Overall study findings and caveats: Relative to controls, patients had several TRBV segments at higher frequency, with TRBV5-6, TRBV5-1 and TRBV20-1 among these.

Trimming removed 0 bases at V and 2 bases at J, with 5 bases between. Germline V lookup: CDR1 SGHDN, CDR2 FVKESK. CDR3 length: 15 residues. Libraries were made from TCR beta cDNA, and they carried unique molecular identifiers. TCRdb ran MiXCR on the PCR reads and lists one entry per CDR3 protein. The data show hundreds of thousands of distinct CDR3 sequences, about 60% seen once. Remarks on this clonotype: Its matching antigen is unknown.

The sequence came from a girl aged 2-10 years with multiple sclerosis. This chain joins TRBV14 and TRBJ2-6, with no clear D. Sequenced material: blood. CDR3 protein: CASSQEVPGANVLTF. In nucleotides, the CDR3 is TGTGCCAGCAGCCAAGAGGTACCTGGGGCCAACGTCCTGACTTTC.